This entry describes one T cell receptor beta chain. Its antigen is currently not known. Base qualities are missing; no much larger clone stands one base away. TCRbeta CDR3 regions were amplified from genomic DNA by means of the immunoSEQ Assay, a bias-controlled multiplex PCR. Per the authors' processing: The number of nucleated cells in each sample was estimated from the amplification of reference gene primers within the assay. Sequence reads were collapsed and filtered to measure the absolute abundance of every unique TCRbeta CDR3 rearrangement. For each sample, productive Simpson clonality was calculated as the square root of Simpson's diversity index across productive rearrangements. As stored in TCRdb, this immuneACCESS dataset retains in-frame rearrangements with V and J assigned. A fraction of the clones does not appear; measured against another copy, unresolved V genes explain less than half of the discrepancy, and the remainder lacks a known reason. Clone size and the V and J calls come from that table; the DNA yielded D and trimming. The sample profile shows some 260,000 clones; approximately 90% of them were found once. Of the sample, over 6% falls within the top ten clones.

Between the V and J ends, shortened by 0 bases and 5 bases respectively, the junction contains 9 bases. The germline V gene yields SGDLS for CDR1 and YYNGEE for CDR2. Measured from the cysteine to the phenylalanine, the CDR3 is 13 residues long. Solely the CDR3 DNA is kept, with 39 bases framed from the first base. These data originate in a study of blood T cell repertoires in COVID-19 (dated by TCRdb to the early 2020s). With regard to the full study: Samples covering the acute and convalescent phases of COVID-19 were provided by collaborators in the United States, Italy and Spain. The material from the prospective study consisted of cDNA or gDNA derived from T cells, B-cell-depleted T cells, or PBMCs. The dataset comprised deeply sampled blood TCRbeta repertoires from subjects exposed to, actively infected with, or recovered from COVID-19. A freely available public database, intended as a resource for researchers studying the immune response to SARS-CoV-2, is where the repertoires were released. Samples were obtained from the ongoing ImmuneRACE study (first 160 participants) and from about 1,300 subjects provided by 6 global collaborators. The sample metadata nearly always contained a de-identified subject ID, COVID-19 status, age in years and sex. HLA class I and class II types, where available, came from metadata supplied by the sample provider rather than from assay-based typing. General conclusions and limits of the study: Clinical and demographic metadata were provided uncurated, with the amount varying by source and participant.

Participants in the prospective study were enrolled through a virtual design, were aged about 18 to 90 years, and lived in about two dozen United States geographic areas. In the prospective study, cohorts were assigned on the basis of participant-reported clinical history obtained from a screening survey and a study questionnaire. Each participant in the prospective study had whole blood, serum and a nasopharyngeal or oropharyngeal swab collected by mobile phlebotomists. Additional blood draws and questionnaires over an approximately two-month period could optionally be provided by prospective study participants. Blood samples from the prospective study were shipped frozen or at room temperature prior to DNA extraction.

The sample taken for sequencing was PBMCs or T cells enriched from blood (not recorded which). The V and J segments used are TRBV9 and TRBJ2-7; perhaps TRBD2 is the D gene, with 6 bases matching. This sequence was found in a woman in her 30s with acute COVID-19. The nucleotides are TGTGCCAGCAGCGTAGATGCGGGGAACGAGCAGTACTTC. Its product reads: CASSVDAGNEQYF.